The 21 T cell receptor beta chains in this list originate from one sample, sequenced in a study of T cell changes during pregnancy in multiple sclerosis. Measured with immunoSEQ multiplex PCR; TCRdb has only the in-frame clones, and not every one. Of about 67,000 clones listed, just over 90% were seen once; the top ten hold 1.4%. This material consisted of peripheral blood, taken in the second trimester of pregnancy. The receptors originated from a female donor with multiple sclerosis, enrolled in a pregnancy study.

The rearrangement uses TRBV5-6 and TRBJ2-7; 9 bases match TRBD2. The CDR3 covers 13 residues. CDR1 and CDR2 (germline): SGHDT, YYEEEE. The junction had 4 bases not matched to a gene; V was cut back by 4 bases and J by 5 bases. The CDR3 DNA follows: TGTGCCAGCAGCGGGACTAGCAGGGACGAGCAGTACTTC. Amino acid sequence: CASSGTSRDEQYF.

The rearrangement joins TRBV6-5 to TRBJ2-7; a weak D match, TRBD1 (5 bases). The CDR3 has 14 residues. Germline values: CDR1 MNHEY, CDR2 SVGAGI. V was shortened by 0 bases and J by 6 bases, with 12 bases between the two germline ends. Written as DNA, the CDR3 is TGTGCCAGCAGTTACTCGGAGACAGTGACCGAGCAGTACTTC. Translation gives CASSYSETVTEQYF.

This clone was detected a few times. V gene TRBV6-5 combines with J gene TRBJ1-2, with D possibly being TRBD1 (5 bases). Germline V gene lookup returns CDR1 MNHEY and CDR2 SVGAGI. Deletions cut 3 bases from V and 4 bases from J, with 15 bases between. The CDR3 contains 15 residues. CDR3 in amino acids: CASSYSGGDSYGYTF. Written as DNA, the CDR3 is TGTGCCAGCAGTTATTCGGGGGGGGATAGCTATGGCTACACCTTC.

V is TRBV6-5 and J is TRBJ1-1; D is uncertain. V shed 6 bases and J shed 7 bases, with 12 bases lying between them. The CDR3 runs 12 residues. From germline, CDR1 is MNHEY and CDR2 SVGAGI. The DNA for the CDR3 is TGTGCCAGCAGATACGCGGGTATTGAAGCTTTCTTT. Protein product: CASRYAGIEAFF.

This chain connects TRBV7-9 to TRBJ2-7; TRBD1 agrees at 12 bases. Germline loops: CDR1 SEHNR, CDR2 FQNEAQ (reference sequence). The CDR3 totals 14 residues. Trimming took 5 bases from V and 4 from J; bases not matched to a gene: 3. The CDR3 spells CASSGDRGRYEQYF. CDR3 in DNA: TGTGCCAGCAGCGGGGACAGGGGGCGATACGAGCAGTACTTC.

CDR3 region: CASSQQGYEQYF. The CDR3 bases are TGCGCCAGCAGCCAGCAGGGCTACGAGCAGTACTTC. The chain uses TRBV5-1 and TRBJ2-7; D may be TRBD1 (5 bases). V lost 4 bases to trimming and J lost 3 bases, with 8 bases between them. The CDR3 covers 12 residues. In germline, CDR1 is SGHRS, CDR2 YFSETQ.

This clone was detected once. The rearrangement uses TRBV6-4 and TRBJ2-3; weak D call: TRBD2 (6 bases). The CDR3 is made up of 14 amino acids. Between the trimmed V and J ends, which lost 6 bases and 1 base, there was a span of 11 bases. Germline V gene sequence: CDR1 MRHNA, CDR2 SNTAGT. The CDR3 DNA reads TGTGCCAGCAGCGAGACGGGGGGCACAGATACGCAGTATTTT. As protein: CASSETGGTDTQYF.

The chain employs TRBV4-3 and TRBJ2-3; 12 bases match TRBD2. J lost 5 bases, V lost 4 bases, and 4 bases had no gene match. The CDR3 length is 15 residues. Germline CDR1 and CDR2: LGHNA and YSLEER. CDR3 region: CASSPSGGAVDTQYF. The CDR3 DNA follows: TGCGCCAGCAGCCCTAGCGGGGGGGCAGTAGATACGCAGTATTTT.

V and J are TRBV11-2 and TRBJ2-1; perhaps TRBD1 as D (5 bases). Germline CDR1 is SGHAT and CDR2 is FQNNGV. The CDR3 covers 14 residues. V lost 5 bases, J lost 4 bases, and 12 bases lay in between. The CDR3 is CASSALTEYNEQFF. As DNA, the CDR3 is TGTGCCAGCAGCGCATTGACAGAGTACAATGAGCAGTTCTTC.

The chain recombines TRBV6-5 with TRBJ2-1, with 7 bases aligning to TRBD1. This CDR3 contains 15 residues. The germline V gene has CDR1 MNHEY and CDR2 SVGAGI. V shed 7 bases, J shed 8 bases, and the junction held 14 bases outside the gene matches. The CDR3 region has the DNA TGTGCCAGCACGTTTCGGGACAGCCCAGGAGATGAGCAGTTCTTC. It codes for CASTFRDSPGDEQFF.

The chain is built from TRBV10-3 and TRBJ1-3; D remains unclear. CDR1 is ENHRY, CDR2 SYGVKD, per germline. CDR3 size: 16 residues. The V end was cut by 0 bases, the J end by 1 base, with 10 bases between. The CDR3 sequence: CAISESIGESGNTIYF. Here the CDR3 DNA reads TGTGCCATCAGTGAGTCAATCGGAGAGTCTGGAAACACCATATATTTT.

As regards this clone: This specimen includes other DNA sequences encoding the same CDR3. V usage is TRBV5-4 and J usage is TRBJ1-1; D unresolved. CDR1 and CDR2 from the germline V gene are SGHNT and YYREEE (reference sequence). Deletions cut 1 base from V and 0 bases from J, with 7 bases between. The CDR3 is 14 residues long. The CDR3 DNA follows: TGTGCCAGCAGCTTGTCGGTCGTGAACACTGAAGCTTTCTTT. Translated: CASSLSVVNTEAFF. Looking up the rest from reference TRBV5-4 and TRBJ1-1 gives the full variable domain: ETGVTQSPTHLIKTRGQQVTLRCSSQSGHNTVSWYQQALGQGPQFIFQYYREEENGRGNFPPRFSGLQFPNYSSELNVNALELDDSALYLCASSLSVVNTEAFFGQGTRLTVV.

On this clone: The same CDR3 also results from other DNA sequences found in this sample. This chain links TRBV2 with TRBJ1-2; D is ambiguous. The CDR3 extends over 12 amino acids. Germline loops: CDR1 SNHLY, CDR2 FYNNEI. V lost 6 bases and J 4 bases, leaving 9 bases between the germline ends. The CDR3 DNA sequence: TGTGCCAGCAGCGCCTCGGGCTATGGCTACACCTTC. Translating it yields CASSASGYGYTF.

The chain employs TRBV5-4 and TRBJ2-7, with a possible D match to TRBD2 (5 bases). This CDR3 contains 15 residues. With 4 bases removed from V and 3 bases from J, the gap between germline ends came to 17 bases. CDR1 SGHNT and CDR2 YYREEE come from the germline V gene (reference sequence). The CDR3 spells CASSLHSGGIYEQYF. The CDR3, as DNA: TGTGCCAGCAGCCTTCACTCTGGAGGTATCTACGAGCAGTACTTC.

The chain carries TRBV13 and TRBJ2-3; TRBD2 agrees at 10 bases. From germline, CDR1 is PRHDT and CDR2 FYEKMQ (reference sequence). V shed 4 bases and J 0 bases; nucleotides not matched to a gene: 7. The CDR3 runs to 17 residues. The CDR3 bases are TGTGCCAGCAGCTCTGGACTAGCGGATGCTAGCACAGATACGCAGTATTTT. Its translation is CASSSGLADASTDTQYF.

The CDR3 region is CASSPLSAGGDEQFF. The CDR3 DNA reads as TGTGCCAGTAGTCCCCTTTCCGCGGGAGGGGATGAGCAGTTCTTC. The J gene is TRBJ2-1, the V gene TRBV19; 9 bases match TRBD2. This CDR3 spans 15 amino acids. From germline, CDR1 is LNHDA and CDR2 SQIVND (reference sequence). The V and J ends lost 5 bases and 8 bases, in that order; junction bases with no gene match: 10. Complete variable domain (other parts from reference TRBV19 and TRBJ2-1): DGGITQSPKYLFRKEGQNVTLSCEQNLNHDAMYWYRQDPGQGLRLIYYSQIVNDFQKGDIAEGYSVSREKKESFPLTVTSAQKNPTAFYLCASSPLSAGGDEQFFGPGTRLTVL.

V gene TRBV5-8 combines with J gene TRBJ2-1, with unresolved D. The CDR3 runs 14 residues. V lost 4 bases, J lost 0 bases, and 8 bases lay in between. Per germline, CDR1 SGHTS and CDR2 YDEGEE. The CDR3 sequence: CASSMESSYNEQFF. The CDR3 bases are TGTGCCAGCAGCATGGAGAGCTCCTACAATGAGCAGTTCTTC.

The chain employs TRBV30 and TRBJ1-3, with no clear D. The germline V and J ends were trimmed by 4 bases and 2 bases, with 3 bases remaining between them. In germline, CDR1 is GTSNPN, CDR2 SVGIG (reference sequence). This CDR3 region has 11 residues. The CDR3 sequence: CAWITGNTIYF. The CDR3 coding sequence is TGTGCCTGGATTACTGGAAACACCATATATTTT.

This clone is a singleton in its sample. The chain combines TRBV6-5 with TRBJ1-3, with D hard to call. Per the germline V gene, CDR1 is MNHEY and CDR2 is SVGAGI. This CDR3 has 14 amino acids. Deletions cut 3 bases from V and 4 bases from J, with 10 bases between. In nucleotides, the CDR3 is TGTGCCAGCAGTTATACCGCGGGGGGAAACACCATATATTTT. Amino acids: CASSYTAGGNTIYF.

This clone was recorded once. The CDR3 protein is CASSLWTGTPQAYEQYF. CDR3 nucleotides: TGCGCCAGCAGCTTATGGACAGGGACTCCGCAAGCCTACGAGCAGTACTTC. This sequence joins TRBV5-1 and TRBJ2-7; TRBD1 matches at 8 bases. Germline V lookup: CDR1 SGHRS, CDR2 YFSETQ. The J segment lost 2 bases and the V segment lost 2 bases, leaving 12 bases of the junction unmatched. The length of the CDR3 is 17 residues. Based on the CDR3 plus reference TRBV5-1 and TRBJ2-7, the full variable domain is KAGVTQTPRYLIKTRGQQVTLSCSPISGHRSVSWYQQTPGQGLQFLFEYFSETQRNKGNFPGRFSGRQFSNSRSEMNVSTLELGDSALYLCASSLWTGTPQAYEQYFGPGTRLTVT.

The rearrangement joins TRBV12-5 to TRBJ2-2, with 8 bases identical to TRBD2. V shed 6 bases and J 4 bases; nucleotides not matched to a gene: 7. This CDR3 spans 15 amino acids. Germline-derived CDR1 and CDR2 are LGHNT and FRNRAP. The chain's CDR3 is CASGGTSLFTGELFF. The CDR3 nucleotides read TGTGCTAGTGGAGGGACTAGTCTCTTCACCGGGGAGCTGTTTTTT.